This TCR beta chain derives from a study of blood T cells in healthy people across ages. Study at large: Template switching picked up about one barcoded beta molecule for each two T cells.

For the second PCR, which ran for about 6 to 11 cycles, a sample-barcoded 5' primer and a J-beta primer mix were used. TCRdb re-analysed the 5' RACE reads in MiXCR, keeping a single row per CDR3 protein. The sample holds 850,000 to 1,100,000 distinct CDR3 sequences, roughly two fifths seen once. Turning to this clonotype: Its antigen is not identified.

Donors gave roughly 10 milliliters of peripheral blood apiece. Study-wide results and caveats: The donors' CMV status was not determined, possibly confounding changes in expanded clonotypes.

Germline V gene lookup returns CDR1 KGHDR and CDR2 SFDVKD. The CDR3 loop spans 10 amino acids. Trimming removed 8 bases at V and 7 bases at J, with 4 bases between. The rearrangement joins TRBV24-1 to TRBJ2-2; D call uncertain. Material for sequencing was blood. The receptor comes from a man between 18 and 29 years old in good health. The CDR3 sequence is CATTGGELFF. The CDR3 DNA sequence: TGTGCCACCACGGGCGGGGAGCTGTTTTTT.